The 4 T cell receptor beta chains in this list originate from one sample, sequenced in a study of T cell responses to AZD1222 COVID-19 vaccine. Using immunoSEQ multiplex PCR, the repertoire was profiled, and TCRdb retains in-frame clones only, with some absent. The sample has about 120,000 clones; just over 90% are singletons. The specimen comprised peripheral blood, sampled 28 days after the second AZD1222 dose. All receptors come from an adult who received the AZD1222 COVID-19 vaccine.

The chain joins TRBV21-1 to TRBJ2-1; the table names TRBD2, a call not compared with the DNA. TRBV21-1 is shown as a pseudogene. The CDR3 spans 16 residues. For the CDR3, the DNA is TGTGCCAGCAGCAGCGGCCCTGGACTAGCGGGAGGTGAGCAGTTCTTC. It yields the protein CASSSGPGLAGGEQFF.

The chain recombines TRBV30 with TRBJ2-7; D might be TRBD1 (5 bases). This CDR3 spans 12 amino acids. V gave up 2 bases and J gave up 6 bases, with 11 bases separating them. The V gene's germline CDR1 is GTSNPN and CDR2 SVGIG (reference sequence). Here the CDR3 DNA reads TGTGCCTGGAGTCCCAGGGATCGCGAGCAGTACTTC. Its translation: CAWSPRDREQYF.

This clone was observed a handful of times. CDR3 sequence: CASSTDRGNTIYF. CDR3 DNA sequence: TGTGCCAGCAGCACCGACAGAGGAAACACCATATATTTT. The chain has TRBV7-2 and TRBJ1-3; D is possibly TRBD1 (5 bases). In germline, CDR1 is SGHTA, CDR2 FQGNSA. Deletions cut 5 bases from V and 4 bases from J, with 9 bases between. CDR3 length: 13 amino acids.

Of note for this clone: Because the CDR3's place on the DNA is in doubt, the DNA is left out and the CDR3 is given as listed by TCRdb. This chain links TRBV12-3 or TRBV12-4 with TRBJ1-2. The CDR3 is 12 amino acids in total, end residues counted. CDR3 amino acids: CASSSSGYGYTF.